The T cell receptor (beta chain) under discussion was sequenced for a study of T cell responses to AZD1222 COVID-19 vaccine. This clone was seen once. Its matching antigen is unknown. Study-wide results and caveats: Just six AZD1222 recipients were seropositive at baseline. Sampling that yielded the repertoires occurred only after the peak T cell response.

V gave up 5 bases and J gave up 6 bases, with 13 bases separating them. There are 13 residues in the CDR3. CDR1 and CDR2 (germline): SGHDT, YYEEEE. Profiling relied on immunoSEQ multiplex PCR, and the TCRdb table lists in-frame clones only, not all of them. This sample carries 180,000 or so clones, about 89% of them seen once, and the ten largest clones take 1.5% to 2%. This receptor was obtained from an adult in good health. V gene TRBV5-6 combines with J gene TRBJ2-3; no definite D call. The specimen comprised peripheral blood, sampled on day 0 of AZD1222 vaccination. CDR3 nucleotide sequence: TGTGCCAGCAGTCAAAGAGGTGTGGATACGCAGTATTTT. This encodes CASSQRGVDTQYF.